The table lists the clone carrying this T cell receptor beta chain with many counts. What it recognizes is unknown. This sample was included in a study of identical twins. Study-wide points: Among monozygotic twins, out-of-frame TCR alpha sharing exceeded what models predicted. Memory repertoires lacked the insertion deficit that abundant cord blood beta clonotypes showed. Twins shared out-of-frame alpha sequences with excess low generation probability.

V dropped 2 bases and J dropped 8; count of bases not matched to a gene: 11. The CDR3 consists of 15 residues. Germline V gives CDR1 MNHNY, CDR2 SVGAGI (reference sequence). Only healthy Caucasians were enrolled as donors. TCRdb itself ran the 5' RACE reads through MiXCR, one entry per CDR3 protein. The data hold about 100,000 distinct CDR3 sequences, with about 6% observed a single time. The clonotype comes from a woman aged 45-59 years in good health. The sequenced material came from memory T cells sorted from blood. The V gene is TRBV6-6, the J gene TRBJ1-2, with 7 bases aligning to TRBD1. The CDR3, as DNA: TGTGCCAGCAGTTACCACTTGGGACAGACTCCGGGCTACACCTTC. Translated, it gives CASSYHLGQTPGYTF.